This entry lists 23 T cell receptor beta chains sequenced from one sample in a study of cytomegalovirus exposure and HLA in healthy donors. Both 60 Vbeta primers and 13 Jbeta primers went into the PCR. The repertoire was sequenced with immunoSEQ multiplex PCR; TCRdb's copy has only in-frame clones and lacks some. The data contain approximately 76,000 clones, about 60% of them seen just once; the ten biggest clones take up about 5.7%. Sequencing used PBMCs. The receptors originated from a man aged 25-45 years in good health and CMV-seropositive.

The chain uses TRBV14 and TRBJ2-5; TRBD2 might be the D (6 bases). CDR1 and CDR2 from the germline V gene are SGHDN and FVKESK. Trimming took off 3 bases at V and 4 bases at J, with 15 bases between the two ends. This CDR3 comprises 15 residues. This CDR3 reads CASSHPTRTGETQYF. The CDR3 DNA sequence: TGTGCCAGCAGCCACCCGACTAGGACGGGAGAGACCCAGTACTTC.

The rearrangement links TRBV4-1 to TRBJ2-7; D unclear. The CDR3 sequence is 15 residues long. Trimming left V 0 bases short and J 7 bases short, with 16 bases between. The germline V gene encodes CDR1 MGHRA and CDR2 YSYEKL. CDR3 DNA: TGCGCCAGCAGCCAAGATAGCCAGTCTCTTAGGGAGCAGTACTTC. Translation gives CASSQDSQSLREQYF.

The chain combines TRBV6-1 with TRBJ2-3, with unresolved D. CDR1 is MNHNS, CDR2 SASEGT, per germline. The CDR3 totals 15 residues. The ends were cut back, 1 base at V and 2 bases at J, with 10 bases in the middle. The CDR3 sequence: CASSEESVHTDTQYF. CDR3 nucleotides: TGTGCCAGCAGTGAAGAATCGGTGCACACAGATACGCAGTATTTT.

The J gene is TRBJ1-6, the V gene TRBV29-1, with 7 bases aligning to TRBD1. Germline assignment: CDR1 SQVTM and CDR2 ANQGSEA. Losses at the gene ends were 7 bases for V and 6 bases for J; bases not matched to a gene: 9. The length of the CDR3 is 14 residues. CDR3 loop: CSAGGDRVNSPLHF. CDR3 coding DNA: TGCAGCGCGGGAGGGGACAGAGTTAATTCACCCCTCCACTTT.

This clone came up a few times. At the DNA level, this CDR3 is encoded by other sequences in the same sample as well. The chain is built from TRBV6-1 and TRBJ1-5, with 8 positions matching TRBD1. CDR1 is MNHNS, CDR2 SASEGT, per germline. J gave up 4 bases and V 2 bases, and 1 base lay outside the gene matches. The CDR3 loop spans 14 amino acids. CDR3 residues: CASSENRGNQPQHF. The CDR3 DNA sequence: TGTGCCAGCAGTGAAAACAGGGGGAATCAGCCCCAGCATTTT.

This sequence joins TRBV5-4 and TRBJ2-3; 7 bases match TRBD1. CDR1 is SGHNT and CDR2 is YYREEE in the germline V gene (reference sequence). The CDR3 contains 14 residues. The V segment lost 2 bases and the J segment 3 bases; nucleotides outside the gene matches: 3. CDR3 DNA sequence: TGTGCCAGCAGCTTTCGGGACAGAACAGATACGCAGTATTTT. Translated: CASSFRDRTDTQYF.

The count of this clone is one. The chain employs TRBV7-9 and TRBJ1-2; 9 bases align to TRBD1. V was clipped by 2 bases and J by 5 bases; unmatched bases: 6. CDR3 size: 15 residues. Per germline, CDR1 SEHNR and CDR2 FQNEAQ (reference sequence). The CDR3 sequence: CASSLTRDREYGYTF. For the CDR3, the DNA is TGTGCCAGCAGCTTAACCCGGGACAGGGAATATGGCTACACCTTC.

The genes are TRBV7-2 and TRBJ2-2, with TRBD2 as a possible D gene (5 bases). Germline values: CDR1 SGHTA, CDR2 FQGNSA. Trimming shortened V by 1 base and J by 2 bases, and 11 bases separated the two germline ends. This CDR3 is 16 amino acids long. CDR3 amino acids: CASSLVPSGNTGELFF. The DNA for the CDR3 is TGTGCCAGCAGCTTAGTTCCAAGCGGAAACACCGGGGAGCTGTTTTTT.

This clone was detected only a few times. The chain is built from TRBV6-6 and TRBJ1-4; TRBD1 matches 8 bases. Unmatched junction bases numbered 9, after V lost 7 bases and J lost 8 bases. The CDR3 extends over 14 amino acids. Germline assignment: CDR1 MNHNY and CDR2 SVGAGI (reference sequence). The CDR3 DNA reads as TGTGCCAGCACCTTAGCAGGGGGCGGCGAAAAACTGTTTTTT. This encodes CASTLAGGGEKLFF.

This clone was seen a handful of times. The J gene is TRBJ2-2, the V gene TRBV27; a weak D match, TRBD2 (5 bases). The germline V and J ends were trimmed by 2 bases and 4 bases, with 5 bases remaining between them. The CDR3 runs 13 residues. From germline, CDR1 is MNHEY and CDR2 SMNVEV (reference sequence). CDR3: CASSLAGTGELFF. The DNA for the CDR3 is TGTGCCAGCAGTTTAGCGGGCACCGGGGAGCTGTTTTTT.

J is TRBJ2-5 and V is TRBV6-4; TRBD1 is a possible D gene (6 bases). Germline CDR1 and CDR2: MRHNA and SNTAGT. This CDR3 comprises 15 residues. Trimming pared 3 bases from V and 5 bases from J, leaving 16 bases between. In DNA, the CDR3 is TGTGCCAGCAGTGAGGAGGCAGGGGCCGAGGAGACCCAGTACTTC. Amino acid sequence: CASSEEAGAEETQYF.

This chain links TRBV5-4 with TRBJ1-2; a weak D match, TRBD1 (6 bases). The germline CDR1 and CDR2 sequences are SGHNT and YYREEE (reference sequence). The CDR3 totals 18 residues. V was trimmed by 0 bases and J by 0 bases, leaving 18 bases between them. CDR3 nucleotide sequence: TGTGCCAGCAGCTTGGCTCGGGGGGCTGATAGAGCTAACTATGGCTACACCTTC. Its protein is CASSLARGADRANYGYTF.

CDR3 sequence (DNA): TGTGCCAGCAGCTTGCTCCCCACAGGGTTCGGAAACACCATATATTTT. Translation gives CASSLLPTGFGNTIYF. The chain carries TRBV11-3 and TRBJ1-3; D perhaps matches TRBD1 (6 bases). Trimming cost V 3 bases and J 4 bases, with 16 bases left between them. The CDR3 extends over 16 amino acids. Germline V gives CDR1 SGHNT, CDR2 YENEEA.

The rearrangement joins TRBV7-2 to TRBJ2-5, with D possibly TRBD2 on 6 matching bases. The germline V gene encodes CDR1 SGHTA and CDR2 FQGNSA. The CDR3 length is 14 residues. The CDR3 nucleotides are TGTGCAGTTACCCCCGACGGGAGAATAGAGACCCAGTACTTC. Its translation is CAVTPDGRIETQYF.

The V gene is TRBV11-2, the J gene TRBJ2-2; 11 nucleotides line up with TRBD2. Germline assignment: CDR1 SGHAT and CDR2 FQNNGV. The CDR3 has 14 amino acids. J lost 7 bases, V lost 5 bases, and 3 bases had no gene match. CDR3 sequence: CASSRGTSGGELFF. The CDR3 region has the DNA TGTGCCAGCAGCCGAGGGACTAGCGGCGGGGAGCTGTTTTTT.

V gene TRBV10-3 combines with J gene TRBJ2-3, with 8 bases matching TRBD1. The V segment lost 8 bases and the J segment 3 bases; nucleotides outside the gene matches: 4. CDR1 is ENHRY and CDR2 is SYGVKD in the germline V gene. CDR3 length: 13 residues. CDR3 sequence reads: CAISGTGTDTQYF. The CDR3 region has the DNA TGTGCCATCTCCGGGACAGGAACAGATACGCAGTATTTT.

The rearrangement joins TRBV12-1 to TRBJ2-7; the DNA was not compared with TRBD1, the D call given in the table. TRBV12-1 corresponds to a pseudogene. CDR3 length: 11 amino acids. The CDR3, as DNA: TGTGCCAGCAGCCACTCCTACGAGCAGTACTTC. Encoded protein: CASSHSYEQYF.

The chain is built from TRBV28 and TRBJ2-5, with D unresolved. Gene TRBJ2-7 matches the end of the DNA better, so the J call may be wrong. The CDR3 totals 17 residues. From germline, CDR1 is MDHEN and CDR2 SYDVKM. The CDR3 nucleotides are TGTGCCAGCAGTATCCCTAGAGGAGCGAGAAGTTTATACGAGCAGTACTTC. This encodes CASSIPRGARSLYEQYF.

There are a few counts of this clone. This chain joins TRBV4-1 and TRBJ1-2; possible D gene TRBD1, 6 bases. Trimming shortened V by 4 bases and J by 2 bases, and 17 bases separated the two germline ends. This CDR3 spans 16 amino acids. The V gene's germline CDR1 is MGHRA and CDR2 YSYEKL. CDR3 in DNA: TGCGCCAGCAGCCTCGAGGAGGGGGGGATAAACTATGGCTACACCTTC. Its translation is CASSLEEGGINYGYTF.

CDR3 sequence (DNA): TGTGCCAGCAGACCACTAGCGGGAGGGAATGAGCAGTTCTTC. Protein sequence: CASRPLAGGNEQFF. The rearrangement links TRBV2 to TRBJ2-1; 13 nucleotides line up with TRBD2. The germline gives CDR1 SNHLY, CDR2 FYNNEI. V trimming: 6 bases; J trimming: 7 bases; junction bases outside the gene matches: 3. The CDR3 totals 14 residues.

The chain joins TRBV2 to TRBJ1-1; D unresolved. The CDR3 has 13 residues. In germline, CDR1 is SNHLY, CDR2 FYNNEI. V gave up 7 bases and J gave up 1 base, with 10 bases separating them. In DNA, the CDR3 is TGTGCCAGCATCCAAGGGAGGAACACTGAAGCTTTCTTT. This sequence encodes CASIQGRNTEAFF.

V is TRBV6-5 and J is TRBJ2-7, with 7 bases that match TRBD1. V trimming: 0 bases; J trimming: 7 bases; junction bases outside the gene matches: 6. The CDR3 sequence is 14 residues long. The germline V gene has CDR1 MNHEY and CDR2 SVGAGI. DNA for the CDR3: TGTGCCAGCAGTTACTCGGTTGGGACAGAAGAGCAGTACTTC. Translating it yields CASSYSVGTEEQYF.

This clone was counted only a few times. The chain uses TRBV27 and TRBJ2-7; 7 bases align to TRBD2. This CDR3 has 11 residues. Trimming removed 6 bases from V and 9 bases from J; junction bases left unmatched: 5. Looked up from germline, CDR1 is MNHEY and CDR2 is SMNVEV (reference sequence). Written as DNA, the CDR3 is TGTGCCAGCAGAAGCGGACTAGGGCAGTACTTC. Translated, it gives CASRSGLGQYF.